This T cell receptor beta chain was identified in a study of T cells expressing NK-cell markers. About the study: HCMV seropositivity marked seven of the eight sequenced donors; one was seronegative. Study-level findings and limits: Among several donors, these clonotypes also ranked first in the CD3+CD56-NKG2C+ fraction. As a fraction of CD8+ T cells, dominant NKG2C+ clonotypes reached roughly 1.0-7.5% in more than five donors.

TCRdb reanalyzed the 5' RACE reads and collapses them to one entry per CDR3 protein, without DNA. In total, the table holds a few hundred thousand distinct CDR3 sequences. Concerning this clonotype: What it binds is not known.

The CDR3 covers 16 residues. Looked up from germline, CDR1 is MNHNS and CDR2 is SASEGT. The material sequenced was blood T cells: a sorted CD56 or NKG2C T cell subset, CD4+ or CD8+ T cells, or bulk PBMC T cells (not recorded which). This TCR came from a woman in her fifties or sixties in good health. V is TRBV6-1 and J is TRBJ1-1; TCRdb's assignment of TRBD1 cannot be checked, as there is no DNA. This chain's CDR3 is CASSADRGLVYTEAFF.